What follows are 9 T cell receptor beta chains derived from one specimen sequenced in a study of a mutant IDH1 vaccine in newly diagnosed glioma. The time point was: baseline, week 1 (first vaccination visit). The treatment was: pre-vaccination baseline after standard-of-care therapy. Profiling relied on immunoSEQ multiplex PCR, and the TCRdb table lists in-frame clones only, not all of them. This table has approximately 35,000 clones, 75% to 90% appearing once. Sequencing was performed on PBMCs, taken from a glioma patient treated with radiotherapy, temozolomide or both. The receptors were sampled from a woman between 40 and 50 years old with glioma.

The chain employs TRBV28 and TRBJ1-2; 8 nucleotides align to TRBD1. V shed 3 bases and J 11 bases; nucleotides not matched to a gene: 11. Germline values: CDR1 MDHEN, CDR2 SYDVKM. CDR3 length: 14 amino acids. The DNA of the CDR3 is TGTGCCAGCAGTTTGTACGACAGGGGCCAGGGTTACACCTTC. Translation gives CASSLYDRGQGYTF.

The CDR3 loop reads CASTPGGTGELFF. CDR3 bases: TGTGCCAGCACCCCTGGAGGCACCGGGGAGCTGTTTTTT. The rearrangement uses TRBV2 and TRBJ2-2, with D perhaps TRBD2 (5 bases). Trimming took 7 bases from V and 4 from J, leaving 10 bases between them. Germline V gene data show CDR1 as SNHLY and CDR2 as FYNNEI. This CDR3 is built from 13 residues. Complete variable domain (other parts from reference TRBV2 and TRBJ2-2): EPEVTQTPSHQVTQMGQEVILRCVPISNHLYFYWYRQILGQKVEFLVSFYNNEISEKSEIFDDQFSVERPDGSNFTLKIRSTKLEDSAMYFCASTPGGTGELFFGEGSRLTVL.

The V call is TRBV30, the J call TRBJ2-1, with D possibly TRBD2 on 6 matching bases. This CDR3 has 13 residues. Germline-derived CDR1 and CDR2 are GTSNPN and SVGIG (reference sequence). The ends were cut back, 0 bases at V and 9 bases at J, with 12 bases in the middle. This chain's CDR3 is CAWSVGLATEQFF. CDR3 DNA: TGTGCCTGGAGTGTAGGGCTAGCGACTGAGCAGTTCTTC.

The chain uses TRBV5-1 and TRBJ1-5; D not resolved. The V end was cut by 4 bases, the J end by 3 bases, with 8 bases between. The CDR3 spans 13 residues. Germline assignment: CDR1 SGHRS and CDR2 YFSETQ. The chain's CDR3 is CASSPEINQPQHF. The CDR3 region has the DNA TGCGCCAGCAGCCCGGAAATCAATCAGCCCCAGCATTTT.

The genes are TRBV11-2 and TRBJ1-3, with a weak D call TRBD1 (5 bases). Trimming cost V 6 bases and J 4 bases, with 13 bases left between them. CDR1 and CDR2 from the germline V gene are SGHAT and FQNNGV. The CDR3 is made up of 14 amino acids. This CDR3 is CASSPRGSGNTIYF. For the CDR3, the DNA is TGTGCCAGCAGTCCTAGGGGTTCCGGAAACACCATATATTTT.

The chain recombines TRBV19 with TRBJ1-4; 7 nucleotides agree with TRBD1. The germline CDR1 and CDR2 sequences are LNHDA and SQIVND (reference sequence). The CDR3 has 15 residues. V gave up 6 bases and J gave up 0 bases; unmatched junction bases: 4. The CDR3 is CASRTQGSTNEKLFF. CDR3 DNA: TGTGCCAGTAGGACACAGGGGTCAACTAATGAAAAACTGTTTTTT.

The chain couples TRBV28 to TRBJ2-2; 8 positions match TRBD2. V lost 2 bases and J lost 3; bases outside the gene matches: 5. The CDR3 has 16 residues. Germline V CDR1 and CDR2: MDHEN, SYDVKM. The DNA for the CDR3 is TGTGCCAGCAGTTTACGCTCAGCGGGAGACACCGGGGAGCTGTTTTTT. Its translation is CASSLRSAGDTGELFF.

The rearrangement joins TRBV18 to TRBJ2-5, with D uncertain. Germline-derived CDR1 and CDR2 are KGHSH and LQKENI. CDR3 length: 11 residues. V shed 4 bases and J shed 1 base, with 1 base lying between them. Here the CDR3 reads CASSLQETQYF. CDR3 bases: TGTGCCAGCTCACTCCAAGAGACCCAGTACTTC.

The gene calls are TRBV7-6 and TRBJ1-1, with 8 bases fitting TRBD1. With V trimmed by 2 bases and J by 5 bases, 10 bases remained unmatched. This CDR3 contains 16 residues. Germline values: CDR1 SGHVS, CDR2 FNYEAQ. The CDR3 is CASSLIPGQGWTEAFF. For the CDR3, the DNA is TGTGCCAGCAGCTTAATCCCTGGACAGGGTTGGACTGAAGCTTTCTTT.